These 11 T cell receptor beta chains share one sample of origin, sequenced in a study of cytomegalovirus exposure and HLA in healthy donors (dated by TCRdb to 2015 to 2018). Library method: the immunoSEQ multiplex PCR assay. The multiplex PCR relied on a mix of 60 forward primers for TCR Vbeta segments and 13 reverse primers for TCR Jbeta segments. TCRdb provides this immuneACCESS table in a form limited to in-frame rearrangements. Some clones are lacking; in checked studies, under half of them reflect an unresolved V gene, and why the rest are absent is not known. The sample yields under 85,000 clones; 68% were counted once. The ten largest clones add up to around a sixth of the sample. Specimen: PBMCs. The source of these receptors is a man aged 35-49 years in good health and CMV-seropositive.

The V and J genes are TRBV6-6 and TRBJ2-3; D uncertain. The germline CDR1 and CDR2 sequences are MNHNY and SVGAGI (reference sequence). Deletions cut 4 bases from V and 6 bases from J, with 14 bases between. The CDR3 spans 14 residues. CDR3 loop: CASSFRLSADTQYF. In DNA form, the CDR3 reads TGTGCCAGCAGTTTCCGACTCTCCGCGGATACGCAGTATTTT.

CDR3 DNA sequence: TGCGCCAGCAGCTTGGTTTCAGCGGGAGGGAACAATGAGCAGTTCTTC. Translation gives CASSLVSAGGNNEQFF. The rearrangement links TRBV5-1 to TRBJ2-1; 10 nucleotides agree with TRBD2. Looked up from germline, CDR1 is SGHRS and CDR2 is YFSETQ. The CDR3 length is 16 residues. Trimming cost V 0 bases and J 5 bases; bases outside gene matches: 5.

V and J are TRBV27 and TRBJ2-6, with 10 bases lining up with TRBD2. CDR1 MNHEY and CDR2 SMNVEV come from the germline V gene (reference sequence). The CDR3 covers 20 residues. The V segment lost 1 base and the J segment 4 bases; nucleotides outside the gene matches: 13. The CDR3, as DNA: TGTGCCAGCAGTTTATACCCTCCGGGACTAGCGAAGCCCGGGGCCAACGTCCTGACTTTC. It translates to CASSLYPPGLAKPGANVLTF.

V usage is TRBV5-1 and J usage is TRBJ2-7; D possibly corresponds to TRBD2 (6 bases). CDR3 length: 14 residues. Germline V gene data show CDR1 as SGHRS and CDR2 as YFSETQ. The V and J ends lost 2 bases and 5 bases respectively, with 14 bases between them. Here the CDR3 DNA reads TGCGCCAGCAGCTTCGGCTACGGGAGCCACGAGCAGTACTTC. Translating it yields CASSFGYGSHEQYF.

The rearrangement uses TRBV4-1 and TRBJ1-1, with TRBD1 identical over 8 bases. CDR1 and CDR2 from the germline V gene are MGHRA and YSYEKL. The CDR3 spans 17 residues. V shed 1 base, J shed 6 bases, and the junction held 13 bases outside the gene matches. DNA of the CDR3: TGCGCCAGCAGCCAAGCCCTCCGAGGACAGGGCTTCTCTGAAGCTTTCTTT. Translating it yields CASSQALRGQGFSEAFF.

This clone was observed a few times. The chain couples TRBV11-2 to TRBJ2-3; no reliable D call. Germline assignment: CDR1 SGHAT and CDR2 FQNNGV. The ends were cut back, 2 bases at V and 5 bases at J, with 5 bases in the middle. This CDR3 has 12 residues. CDR3 bases: TGTGCCAGCAGCTTATTCATAGATACGCAGTATTTT. The encoded protein is CASSLFIDTQYF.

The rearrangement uses TRBV7-2 and TRBJ2-3, with 8 bases fitting TRBD1. Germline V gene data show CDR1 as SGHTA and CDR2 as FQGNSA. The length of the CDR3 is 15 residues. Losses at the gene ends were 5 bases for V and 2 bases for J; bases not matched to a gene: 6. In DNA form, the CDR3 reads TGTGCCAGCAGCCTGGACAGGGTACCCACAGATACGCAGTATTTT. Translating gives CASSLDRVPTDTQYF. The full variable domain, completed using reference TRBV7-2 and TRBJ2-3, is GAGVSQSPSNKVTEKGKDVELRCDPISGHTALYWYRQSLGQGLEFLIYFQGNSAPDKSGLPSDRFSAERTGGSVSTLTIQRTQQEDSAVYLCASSLDRVPTDTQYFGPGTRLTVL.

V is TRBV28 and J is TRBJ2-5, with TRBD1 as a possible D gene (6 bases). CDR3 length: 16 amino acids. Germline lookup yields CDR1 MDHEN and CDR2 SYDVKM. Between the trimmed V and J ends, which lost 10 bases and 1 base, there was a span of 22 bases. The CDR3 region is CATPIPTGTLQETQYF. The CDR3 DNA reads as TGTGCCACCCCAATCCCGACAGGAACTCTCCAAGAGACCCAGTACTTC.

This clone turned up a few times. The rearrangement links TRBV5-1 to TRBJ1-6; no firm D call. The CDR3 consists of 14 residues. Deletions cut 1 base from V and 10 bases from J, with 12 bases between. CDR1 SGHRS and CDR2 YFSETQ come from the germline V gene. The CDR3 bases are TGCGCCAGCAGCTTGAATACGCACGGGTCACCCCTCCACTTT. Translating gives CASSLNTHGSPLHF.

The V and J genes are TRBV10-3 and TRBJ2-2; the match to TRBD2 covers 7 bases. The length of the CDR3 is 14 residues. Germline values: CDR1 ENHRY, CDR2 SYGVKD. Trimming took 4 bases from V and 5 from J; bases not matched to a gene: 4. CDR3 DNA sequence: TGTGCCATCAGTGTTGGGGGAGGGACCGGGGAGCTGTTTTTT. As protein: CAISVGGGTGELFF.

The genes are TRBV5-5 and TRBJ2-7; D ambiguous. The germline V and J ends were trimmed by 2 bases and 4 bases, with 7 bases remaining between them. The germline V gene encodes CDR1 SGHKS and CDR2 YYEKEE (reference sequence). This CDR3 is built from 12 residues. The CDR3 loop reads CASSFERYEQYF. CDR3 coding DNA: TGTGCCAGCAGCTTCGAGCGATACGAGCAGTACTTC.